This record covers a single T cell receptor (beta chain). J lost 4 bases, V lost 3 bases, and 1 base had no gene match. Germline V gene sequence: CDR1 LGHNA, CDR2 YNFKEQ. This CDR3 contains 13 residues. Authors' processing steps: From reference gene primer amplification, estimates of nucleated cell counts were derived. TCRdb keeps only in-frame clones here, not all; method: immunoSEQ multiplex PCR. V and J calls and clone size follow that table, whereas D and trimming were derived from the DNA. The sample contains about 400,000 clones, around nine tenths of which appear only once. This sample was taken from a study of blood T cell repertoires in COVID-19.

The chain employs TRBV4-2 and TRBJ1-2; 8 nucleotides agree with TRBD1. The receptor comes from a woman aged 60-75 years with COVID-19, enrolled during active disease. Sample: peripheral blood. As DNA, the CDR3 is TGTGCCAGCAGCCACGGACAGGGCTATGGCTACACCTTC. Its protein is CASSHGQGYGYTF.